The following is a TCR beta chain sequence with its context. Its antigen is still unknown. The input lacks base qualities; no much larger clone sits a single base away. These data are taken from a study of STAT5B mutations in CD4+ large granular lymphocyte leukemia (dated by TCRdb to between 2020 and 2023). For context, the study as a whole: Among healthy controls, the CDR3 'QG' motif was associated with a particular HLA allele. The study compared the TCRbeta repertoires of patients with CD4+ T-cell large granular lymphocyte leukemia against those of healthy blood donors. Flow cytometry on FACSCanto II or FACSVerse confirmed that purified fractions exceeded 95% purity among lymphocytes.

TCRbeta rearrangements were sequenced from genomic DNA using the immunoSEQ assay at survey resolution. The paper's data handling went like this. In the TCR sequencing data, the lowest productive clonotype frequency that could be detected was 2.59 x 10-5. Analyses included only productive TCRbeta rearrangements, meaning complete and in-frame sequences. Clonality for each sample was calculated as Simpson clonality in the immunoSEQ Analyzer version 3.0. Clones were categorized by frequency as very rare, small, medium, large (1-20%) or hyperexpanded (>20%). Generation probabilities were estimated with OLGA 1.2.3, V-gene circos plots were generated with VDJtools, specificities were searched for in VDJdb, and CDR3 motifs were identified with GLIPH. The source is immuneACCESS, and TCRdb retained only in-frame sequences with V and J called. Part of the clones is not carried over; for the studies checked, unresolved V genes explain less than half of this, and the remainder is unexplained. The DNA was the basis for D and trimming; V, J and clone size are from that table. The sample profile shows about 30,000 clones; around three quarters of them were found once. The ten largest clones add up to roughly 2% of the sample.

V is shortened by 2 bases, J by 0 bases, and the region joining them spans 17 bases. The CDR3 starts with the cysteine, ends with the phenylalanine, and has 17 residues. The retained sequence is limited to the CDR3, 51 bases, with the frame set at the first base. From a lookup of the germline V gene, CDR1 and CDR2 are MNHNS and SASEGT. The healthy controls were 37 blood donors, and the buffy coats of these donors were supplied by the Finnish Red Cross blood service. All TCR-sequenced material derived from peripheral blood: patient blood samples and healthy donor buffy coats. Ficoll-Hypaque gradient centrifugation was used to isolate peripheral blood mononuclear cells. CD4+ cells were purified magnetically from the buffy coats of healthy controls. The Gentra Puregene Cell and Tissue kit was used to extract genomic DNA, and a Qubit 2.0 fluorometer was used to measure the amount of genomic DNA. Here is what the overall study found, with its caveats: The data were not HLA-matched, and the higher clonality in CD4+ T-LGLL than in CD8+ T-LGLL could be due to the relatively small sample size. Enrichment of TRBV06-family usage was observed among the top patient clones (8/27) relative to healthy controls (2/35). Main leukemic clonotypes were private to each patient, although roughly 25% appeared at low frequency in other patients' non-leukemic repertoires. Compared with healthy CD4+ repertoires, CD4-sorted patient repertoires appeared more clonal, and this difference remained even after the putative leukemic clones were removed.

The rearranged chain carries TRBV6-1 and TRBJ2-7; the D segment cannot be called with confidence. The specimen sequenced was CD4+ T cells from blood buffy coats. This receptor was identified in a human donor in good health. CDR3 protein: CASSEIIGAASSYEQYF. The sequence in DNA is TGTGCCAGCAGTGAAATAATAGGCGCGGCGAGCTCCTACGAGCAGTACTTC.